The 14 T cell receptor beta chains listed next were all sequenced from one sample in a study of PD-L1 blockade in urothelial cancer. Sequencing used immunoSEQ multiplex PCR; TCRdb keeps in-frame clones, though not all of them. The sample has 45,000 to 70,000 clones; approximately 85% are singletons. The time point: pretreatment peripheral blood. Source: PBMCs, taken around atezolizumab (anti-PD-L1) treatment. The receptors come from a man between 65 and 85 years old with urothelial cancer.

This clone was seen a few times. The J gene is TRBJ1-1, the V gene TRBV19; possibly TRBD1 for D (6 bases). The CDR3 is made up of 13 amino acids. Germline CDR1 reads LNHDA; CDR2 reads SQIVND (reference sequence). V lost 6 bases, J lost 5 bases, and 13 bases lay in between. For the CDR3, the DNA is TGTGCCAGTAGCCAACAGGGTTCGACTGAAGCTTTCTTT. This encodes CASSQQGSTEAFF.

The J gene is TRBJ2-1, the V gene TRBV21-1; the table calls TRBD2, which could not be checked here. TRBV21-1 is tagged as a pseudogene. This CDR3 is built from 17 residues. The CDR3 nucleotides are TGTGCCAGCAGGAAAAGTCCTAGCGGGAGGGCTTACAATGAGCAGTTCTTC. Encoded protein: CASRKSPSGRAYNEQFF.

This clone was counted a single time. CDR3: CASKTGMGGEKLFF. CDR3 nucleotides: TGTGCCAGTAAAACAGGGATGGGTGGTGAAAAACTGTTTTTT. The gene calls are TRBV19 and TRBJ1-4; D is possibly TRBD1 (6 bases). Germline CDR1 reads LNHDA; CDR2 reads SQIVND (reference sequence). The CDR3 loop spans 14 amino acids. V was trimmed by 7 bases and J by 7 bases, leaving 16 bases between them.

The rearrangement links TRBV19 to TRBJ1-1, with 8 bases matching TRBD1. The CDR3 spans 14 residues. Germline assignment: CDR1 LNHDA and CDR2 SQIVND (reference sequence). With 6 bases clipped from V and 1 base from J, the junction kept 4 bases outside the gene matches. The CDR3 spells CASRHRGANTEAFF. CDR3 nucleotides: TGTGCCAGTAGACACAGGGGGGCGAACACTGAAGCTTTCTTT.

The chain employs TRBV7-8 and TRBJ2-7; 10 nucleotides align to TRBD2. Germline lookup yields CDR1 SGHVS and CDR2 FQNEAQ. Trimming at V came to 2 bases and at J to 7 bases, leaving 5 bases not matched to a gene. The CDR3 consists of 14 residues. This chain's CDR3 is CASSLLAGEGEQYF. CDR3 nucleotide sequence: TGTGCCAGCAGCTTACTAGCGGGAGAGGGGGAGCAGTACTTC.

The table lists this clone with a count of one. CDR3 DNA sequence: TGCGCCAGCAGCTTGGGGGTAGTTAGCGGGAGGGGGAGTGATGAGCAGTTCTTC. Protein sequence: CASSLGVVSGRGSDEQFF. The chain recombines TRBV5-1 with TRBJ2-1; 11 positions match TRBD2. With 0 bases clipped from V and 8 bases from J, the junction kept 13 bases outside the gene matches. The germline gives CDR1 SGHRS, CDR2 YFSETQ. CDR3 length: 18 residues.

The chain employs TRBV7-2 and TRBJ2-5; TRBD1 matches at 7 bases. The CDR3 is 14 residues long. Per germline, CDR1 SGHTA and CDR2 FQGNSA. V shed 7 bases, J shed 1 base, and the junction held 6 bases outside the gene matches. Here the CDR3 reads CASTERQGQETQYF. The DNA of the CDR3 is TGTGCCAGCACCGAACGACAGGGCCAAGAGACCCAGTACTTC.

The genes are TRBV7-2 and TRBJ2-7; possible D gene TRBD2, 5 bases. Trimming stripped 4 bases from V and 7 bases from J, with 14 bases between. CDR1 and CDR2 from the germline V gene are SGHTA and FQGNSA. This CDR3 is 13 amino acids long. The chain's CDR3 is CASSYHKRGEQYF. The DNA of the CDR3 is TGTGCCAGCAGCTACCACAAGCGCGGGGAGCAGTACTTC. Variable domain in full (rest from reference TRBV7-2 and TRBJ2-7): GAGVSQSPSNKVTEKGKDVELRCDPISGHTALYWYRQSLGQGLEFLIYFQGNSAPDKSGLPSDRFSAERTGGSVSTLTIQRTQQEDSAVYLCASSYHKRGEQYFGPGTRLTVT.

The V gene is TRBV28, the J gene TRBJ2-5; perhaps TRBD2 as D (6 bases). V lost 5 bases, J lost 5 bases, and 18 bases lay in between. This CDR3 has 15 amino acids. The germline CDR1 and CDR2 sequences are MDHEN and SYDVKM. CDR3 coding DNA: TGTGCCAGCAGTCCTAGAGGAGGGGAGCCCGAGACCCAGTACTTC. Protein product: CASSPRGGEPETQYF.

V gene TRBV6-6 combines with J gene TRBJ2-3, with TRBD2 matching 10 bases. Unmatched junction bases numbered 4, after V lost 10 bases and J lost 0 bases. Germline-derived CDR1 and CDR2 are MNHNY and SVGAGI (reference sequence). The CDR3 covers 14 residues. This chain's CDR3 is CATQTSGSTDTQYF. CDR3 in DNA: TGTGCCACCCAGACTAGCGGGAGCACAGATACGCAGTATTTT.

This chain uses TRBV27 with TRBJ2-1; 14 nucleotides align to TRBD2. The CDR3 spans 15 residues. Germline V lookup: CDR1 MNHEY, CDR2 SMNVEV (reference sequence). V shed 5 bases and J 6 bases; nucleotides not matched to a gene: 3. Here the CDR3 DNA reads TGTGCCAGCAGTAGACTAGCGGGAGGGGTCAATGAGCAGTTCTTC. Translation gives CASSRLAGGVNEQFF.

The chain couples TRBV20-1 to TRBJ2-7; a possible D gene is TRBD1 (6 bases). Trimming removed 4 bases at V and 7 bases at J, with 8 bases between. CDR1 is DFQATT, CDR2 SNEGSKA, per germline (reference sequence). The CDR3 covers 10 residues. The CDR3 DNA reads TGCAGTGCTACAGGGGTTGAGCAGTACTTC. The encoded protein is CSATGVEQYF.

This clone has just one count. CDR3 DNA: TGTGCCAGCAGCCATGGGGCCTCCTACAATGAGCAGTTCTTC. Its translation: CASSHGASYNEQFF. The V call is TRBV11-2, the J call TRBJ2-1, with a tentative D call TRBD1 (5 bases). The germline gives CDR1 SGHAT, CDR2 FQNNGV. The ends were cut back, 5 bases at V and 0 bases at J, with 8 bases in the middle. There are 14 residues in the CDR3.

This chain links TRBV5-1 with TRBJ1-5; D is unclear. The germline CDR1 and CDR2 sequences are SGHRS and YFSETQ. V gave up 4 bases and J gave up 3 bases, with 14 bases separating them. The CDR3 runs to 15 residues. The CDR3: CASSPNPGFNQPQHF. The DNA of the CDR3 is TGCGCCAGCAGCCCTAATCCAGGATTCAATCAGCCCCAGCATTTT.